The present TCR beta chain was sequenced within a study of blood T cells in healthy people across ages. With regard to this clonotype: Antigen unknown. A much larger clone lies a single base off, so this may be a read error.

Germline V lookup: CDR1 LGHDT, CDR2 YNNKEL (reference sequence). There are 13 residues in the CDR3. It was with a sample-barcoded 5' primer and a J-beta primer mix that a second PCR of roughly 7 to 12 cycles was run. Every sample gave at least 2.5 million paired-end reads containing CDR3. TCRdb reanalysed the 5' RACE reads using MiXCR and keeps one entry per CDR3 protein. The sample carries approximately 680,000 distinct CDR3 sequences, about 34% recorded once. Study results and limitations: Diversity estimates from one million T cells were considered underestimates. Relative to aged donors, long-lived donors carried more naive CD4+ cells and displayed higher diversity. Significant beta diversity loss was already apparent by age about 42, declining roughly linearly.

The receptor comes from a woman at least 80 years old in good health. This chain uses TRBV3-1 with TRBJ2-7; either TRBD1 or TRBD2 may fit D (5 bases each). The specimen was blood. The CDR3 coding sequence is TGTGTCAGCCTAGGGACCTCCCCCTACGAGCAGTACTTC. Encoded protein: CVSLGTSPYEQYF.